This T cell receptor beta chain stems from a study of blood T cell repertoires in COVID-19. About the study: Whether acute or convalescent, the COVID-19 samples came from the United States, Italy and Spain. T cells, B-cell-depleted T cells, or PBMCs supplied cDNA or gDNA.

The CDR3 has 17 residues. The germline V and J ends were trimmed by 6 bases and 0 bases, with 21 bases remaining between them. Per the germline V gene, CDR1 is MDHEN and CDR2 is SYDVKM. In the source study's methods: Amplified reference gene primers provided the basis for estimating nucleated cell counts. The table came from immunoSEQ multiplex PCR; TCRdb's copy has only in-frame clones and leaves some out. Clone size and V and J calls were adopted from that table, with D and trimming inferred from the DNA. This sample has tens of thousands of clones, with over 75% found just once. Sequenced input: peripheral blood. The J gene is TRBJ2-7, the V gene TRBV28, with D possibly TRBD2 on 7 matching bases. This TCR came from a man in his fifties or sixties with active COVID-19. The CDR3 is CASRSRGGVISSYEQYF. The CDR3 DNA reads TGTGCCAGCAGATCCCGAGGGGGGGTAATTAGCTCCTACGAGCAGTACTTC.